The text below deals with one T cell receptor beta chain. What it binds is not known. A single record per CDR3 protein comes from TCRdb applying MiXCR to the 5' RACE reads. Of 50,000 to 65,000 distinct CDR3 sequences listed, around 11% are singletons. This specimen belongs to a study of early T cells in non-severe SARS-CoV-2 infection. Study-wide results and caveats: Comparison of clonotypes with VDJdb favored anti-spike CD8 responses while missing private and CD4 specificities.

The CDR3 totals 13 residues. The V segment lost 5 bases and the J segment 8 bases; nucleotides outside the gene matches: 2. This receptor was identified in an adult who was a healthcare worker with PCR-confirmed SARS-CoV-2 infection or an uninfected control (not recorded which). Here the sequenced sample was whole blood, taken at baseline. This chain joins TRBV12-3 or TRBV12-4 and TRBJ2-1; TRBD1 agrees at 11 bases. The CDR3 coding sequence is TGTGCCAGCAGTGGACAGGGGGCATATGAGCAGTTCTTC. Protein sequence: CASSGQGAYEQFF.